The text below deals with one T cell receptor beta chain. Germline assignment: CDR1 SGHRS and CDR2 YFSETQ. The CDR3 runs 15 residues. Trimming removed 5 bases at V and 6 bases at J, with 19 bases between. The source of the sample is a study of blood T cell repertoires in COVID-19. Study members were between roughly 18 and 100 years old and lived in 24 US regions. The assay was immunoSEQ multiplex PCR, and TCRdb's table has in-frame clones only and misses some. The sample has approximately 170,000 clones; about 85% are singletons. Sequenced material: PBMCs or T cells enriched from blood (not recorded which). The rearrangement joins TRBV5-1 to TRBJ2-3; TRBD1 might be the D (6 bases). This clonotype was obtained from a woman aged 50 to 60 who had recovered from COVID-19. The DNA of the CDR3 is TGCGCCAGCAGTCAAGGGGTACAGGGTCGTGATACGCAGTATTTT. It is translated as CASSQGVQGRDTQYF.